This paragraph covers one TCR beta chain sequence. Its matching antigen is unknown. The data are from a study of cytomegalovirus exposure and HLA in healthy donors. Study findings and constraints: Rates of TCR association differed by HLA locus in a later analysis, with DRB1 highest and HLA-C lowest. Among TCR sequences, most were rare, though some public TCRs appeared in many donors. Sequences of the TCR beta chain were said to predict the HLA-A and HLA-B alleles of most subjects accurately. In a later analysis, a genetic analysis reported fewer productive-TCR N-insertions in an Asian-associated ancestry cluster than the cohort average.

Primers: 60 Vbeta forward and 13 Jbeta reverse. Repertoires were generated with immunoSEQ multiplex PCR, while TCRdb's copy carries only in-frame clones and drops some. Among roughly 200,000 clones, 80% were seen once, and the ten largest hold 0.65%. Germline-derived CDR1 and CDR2 are GTSNPN and SVGIG (reference sequence). The CDR3 covers 14 residues. The V and J ends lost 2 bases and 5 bases respectively, with 15 bases between them. The chain carries TRBV30 and TRBJ1-2, with unresolved D. The sample was PBMCs. The origin of this receptor is a boy between 10 and 17 years old in good health and CMV-seronegative. CDR3 bases: TGTGCCTGGAGTATCGAGCGGACCCTTTATGGCTACACCTTC. Translation: CAWSIERTLYGYTF.